This is a list of T cell receptor beta chains from one sample in a study of blood T cell repertoires in COVID-19. Here immunoSEQ multiplex PCR was the method, and the copy in TCRdb shows in-frame clones only, minus some. The sample lists about 250,000 clones, less than 90% occurring once. Sequenced input: PBMCs or T cells enriched from blood (not recorded which). Receptors originate from a woman aged 50 to 60 who had recovered from COVID-19. Each CDR3 is given with its conserved first and last residue.

CDR3 length: 16
J gene: TRBJ2-3
V gene: TRBV7-2
CDR3 protein: CASSLMGTRATDTQYF

CDR3 length: 13
J gene: TRBJ1-1
V gene: TRBV11-2
CDR3 protein: CASSLDAQGLAFF

CDR3 length: 14
J gene: TRBJ2-1
V gene: TRBV7-2
CDR3 protein: CASSLRASYNEQFF

CDR3 length: 11
J gene: TRBJ2-1
V gene: TRBV28
CDR3 protein: CASHNRDEQFF

CDR3 length: 14
J gene: TRBJ2-7
V gene: TRBV11-2
CDR3 protein: CASSRNYRGDEQYF

CDR3 length: 15
J gene: TRBJ2-7
V gene: TRBV29-1
CDR3 protein: CSVLAGTYITYEQYF

CDR3 length: 14
J gene: TRBJ2-7
V gene: TRBV4-1
CDR3 protein: CASSQGLTSYEQYF

CDR3 length: 14
J gene: TRBJ1-1
V gene: TRBV7-9
CDR3 protein: CASSLFLGGAEAFF

CDR3 length: 14
J gene: TRBJ1-2
V gene: TRBV27
CDR3 protein: CASSYRGTNYGYTF

CDR3 length: 14
J gene: TRBJ1-1
V gene: TRBV30
CDR3 protein: CAWSVGEAGAEAFF

CDR3 length: 13
J gene: TRBJ1-5
V gene: TRBV24-1
CDR3 protein: CATGKDSNQPQHF

CDR3 length: 16
J gene: TRBJ1-1
V gene: TRBV18
CDR3 protein: CASSNTTQGGNTEAFF

CDR3 length: 16
J gene: TRBJ1-6
V gene: TRBV28
CDR3 protein: CASSPTTGVSGSPLHF

CDR3 length: 12
J gene: TRBJ1-1
V gene: TRBV6-5
CDR3 protein: CASKRGNTEAFF

CDR3 length: 14
J gene: TRBJ2-5
V gene: TRBV5-1
CDR3 protein: CASRGSGIQETQYF

CDR3 length: 16
J gene: TRBJ1-2
V gene: TRBV19
CDR3 protein: CASSISIARPNYGYTF

CDR3 length: 12
J gene: TRBJ1-2
V gene: TRBV7-8
CDR3 protein: CASSPTGYGYTF

CDR3 length: 15
J gene: TRBJ2-6
V gene: TRBV6-5
CDR3 protein: CASSYSHSGANVLTF

CDR3 length: 14
J gene: TRBJ2-7
V gene: TRBV2
CDR3 protein: CASSGTGSSYEQYF

CDR3 length: 14
J gene: TRBJ2-7
V gene: TRBV4-3
CDR3 protein: CASSQDFRAYEQYF

CDR3 length: 16
J gene: TRBJ2-5
V gene: TRBV27
CDR3 protein: CASSRPGQRYQETQYF

CDR3 length: 14
J gene: TRBJ1-2
V gene: TRBV9
CDR3 protein: CASSVSTANYGYTF

CDR3 length: 14
J gene: TRBJ2-2
V gene: TRBV11-2
CDR3 protein: CASSLEVAPGELFF